This note documents a single T cell receptor (beta chain) sequence. What antigen it recognizes has not been identified. Base qualities are not recorded, but no much larger clone differs from it by a single base. The data derive from a study of T cell repertoires in ileal Crohn's disease (dated by TCRdb to between 2018 and 2021). Looking at the study overall: The median duration of disease was approximately 8.3 years, and at the time of surgery around 36% of patients were active smokers. Surgery was performed for a complication in all patients, with stricturing disease in roughly 60% and penetrating disease in 39%. Roughly half of the patients were given postoperative therapy, with around 20 on anti-TNF agents and approximately 12 on thiopurines. M0 samples were biopsies from the inflamed portion of the ileum in the surgical resection specimen. For commercial TCRB immunosequencing, 400 to 550 nanograms of biopsy DNA were submitted for each sample. The TCR repertoire was analysed in around 50 patients with Crohn's disease drawn from a prospective multicentre cohort. The study ran alongside a multicentre cohort designed to identify predictors of early endoscopic recurrence after ileocolonic resection. Endoscopic postoperative recurrence was defined by a Rutgeerts score above i0. The study sequenced roughly 170 mucosal samples from a few dozen patients, taken at several locations on the surgical specimen and at postoperative endoscopy. What the authors observed across the whole study: Endoscopic recurrence was found to be associated with higher high-frequency clone percentages at surgery, and recurrence was observed in all patients with clonality above 26.8% (18/57). Patients who were active smokers at surgery had a significantly higher proportion of clonal expansions than non-smokers (around 26% vs 18%, p=0.02). Mucosal CD4 and CD8 T cells were sorted and sequenced only in a subgroup of patients, the size of which was not stated. Compared with CD4 T cells, sorted CD8 T cells contained more high-frequency clones, which suggests that the mucosal expansions were mostly CD8.

Including the terminal cysteine and phenylalanine, the CDR3 comprises 14 residues. Only CDR3 DNA is held: 42 bases, read in frame from base 1. The germline ends are 14 bases apart after V is trimmed by 1 base and J by 8 bases. The germline V gene yields SGHAT for CDR1 and FQNNGV for CDR2. Per the publication, the time point label means: inflamed ileum from the surgical specimen. Adults with ileal or ileocolonic Crohn's disease and an indication for ileocolonic resection were eligible for inclusion. Whole ileal mucosal biopsies were kept frozen at -80 degrees C prior to DNA extraction. Genomic DNA was isolated from frozen whole biopsies using a TRizol-based method, and the DNA was quantified with a NanoDrop 2000 spectrophotometer. Libraries were constructed by the immunoSEQ multiplex PCR assay. A two-step, amplification bias-controlled multiplex PCR was used by Adaptive Biotechnology to amplify CDR3 regions from genomic DNA. Primers for every V and J gene segment were used in the first PCR, and barcodes and Illumina adapters were added in the second PCR. CDR3 libraries were sequenced using an Illumina instrument. In the original analysis: Analysis combined the vendor-provided pipelines with custom analysis of raw data in R/Bioconductor under R version 3.3.0. Clonality, ranging from 0 to 1, was calculated as the inverse of the normalised Shannon entropy of all productive clones. High-frequency clones were defined as the share of the repertoire taken up by the top 100 clones, keeping only clones that passed a 95% confidence test. Repertoire diversity was measured with the Simpson index, and overlap between samples was measured with the Morisita-Horn index. Sourced from immuneACCESS, this table was stored by TCRdb with only in-frame sequences that have V and J called. A share of the clones is absent; for the studies checked, an unresolved V gene accounts for under half, and the remainder has no known explanation. For V, J and clone size, that table is used; D and trimming come from the DNA. The sample includes approximately 11,000 clones, with about nine tenths observed a single time. Over 7.5% of the sample is in the top ten clones.

The specimen was ileal tissue. The sequence is built from TRBV11-2 and TRBJ1-2; the D segment cannot be called with confidence. This TCR was sampled from an adult with Crohn's disease. This receptor carries the CDR3 CASSLGAQYEGYTF. The nucleotides are TGTGCCAGCAGCTTAGGGGCCCAGTATGAGGGCTACACCTTC. Where the CDR3 stops, the reference TRBV11-2 and TRBJ1-2 genes take over; the full variable domain is EAGVAQSPRYKIIEKRQSVAFWCNPISGHATLYWYQQILGQGPKLLIQFQNNGVVDDSQLPKDRFSAERLKGVDSTLKIQPAKLEDSAVYLCASSLGAQYEGYTFGSGTRLTVV.